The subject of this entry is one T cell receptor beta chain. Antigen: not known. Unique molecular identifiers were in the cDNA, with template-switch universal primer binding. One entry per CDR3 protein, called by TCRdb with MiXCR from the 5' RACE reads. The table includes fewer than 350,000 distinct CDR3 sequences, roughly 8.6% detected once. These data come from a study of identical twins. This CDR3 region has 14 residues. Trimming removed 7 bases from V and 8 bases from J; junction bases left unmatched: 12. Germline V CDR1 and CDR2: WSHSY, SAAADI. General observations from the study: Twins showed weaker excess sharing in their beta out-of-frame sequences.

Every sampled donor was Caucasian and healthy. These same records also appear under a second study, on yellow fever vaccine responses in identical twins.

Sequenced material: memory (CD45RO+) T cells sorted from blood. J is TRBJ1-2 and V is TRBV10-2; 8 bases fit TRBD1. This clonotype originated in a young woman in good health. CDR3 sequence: CASKDRGGGQGYTF. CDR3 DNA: TGCGCCAGCAAAGACAGGGGAGGAGGTCAGGGCTACACCTTC.